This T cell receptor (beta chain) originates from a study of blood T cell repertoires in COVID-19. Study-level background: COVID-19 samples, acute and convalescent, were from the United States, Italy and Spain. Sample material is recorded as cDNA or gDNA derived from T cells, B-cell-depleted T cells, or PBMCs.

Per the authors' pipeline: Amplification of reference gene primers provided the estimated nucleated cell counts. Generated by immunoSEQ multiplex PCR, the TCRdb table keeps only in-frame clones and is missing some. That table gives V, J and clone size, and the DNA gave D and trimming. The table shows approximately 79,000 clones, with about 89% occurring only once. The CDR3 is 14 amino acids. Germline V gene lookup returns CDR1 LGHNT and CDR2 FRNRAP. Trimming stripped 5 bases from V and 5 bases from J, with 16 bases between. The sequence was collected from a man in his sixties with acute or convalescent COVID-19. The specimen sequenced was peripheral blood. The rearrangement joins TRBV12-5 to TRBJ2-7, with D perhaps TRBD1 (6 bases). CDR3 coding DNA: TGTGCTAGTGGTCTCGGACAGTTTTTCGACGAGCAGTACTTC. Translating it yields CASGLGQFFDEQYF. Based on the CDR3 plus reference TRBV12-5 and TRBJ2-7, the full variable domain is DARVTQTPRHKVTEMGQEVTMRCQPILGHNTVFWYRQTMMQGLELLAYFRNRAPLDDSGMPKDRFSAEMPDATLATLKIQPSEPRDSAVYFCASGLGQFFDEQYFGPGTRLTVT.